This TCR beta chain was documented in a study of CD8 T cells in Susac syndrome. Trimming left V 5 bases short and J 7 bases short, with 12 bases between. The CDR3 has 14 residues. Random-hexamer reverse transcription was applied to about 0.45 to 1 ug RNA. A multiplex approach, immunoSEQ multiplex PCR, amplified TCR beta CDR3 across 54 Vbeta and 13 Jbeta. TCRdb processed the immunoSEQ multiplex PCR reads anew with MiXCR; each CDR3 protein has one entry. This sample has 160,000 or so distinct CDR3 sequences, with about 94% found just once. The J gene is TRBJ1-6, the V gene TRBV12-3 or TRBV12-4, with a weak D call TRBD1 (6 bases). This clonotype originated in a human donor in good health. Specimen: CD4+ T cells from PBMCs. The CDR3 spells CASSPGTSNSPLHF. The CDR3 bases are TGTGCCAGCAGTCCCGGGACATCCAATTCACCCCTCCACTTT.